The clone carrying this TCR beta chain was observed a handful of times. From the 5' RACE reads, TCRdb called clonotypes with MiXCR, one entry per CDR3 protein. The data hold 580,000 or so distinct CDR3 sequences, with 17% observed a single time. Germline V CDR1 and CDR2: SGHRS, YFSETQ. Trimming took off 2 bases at V and 2 bases at J, with 14 bases between the two ends. There are 15 residues in the CDR3. The data belong to a study of T-cell memory formation after mild COVID-19. Sample: PBMCs or a T cell subset sorted from them (not recorded which). The chain is built from TRBV5-1 and TRBJ2-7; either TRBD1 or TRBD2 may fit D (5 bases each). This clonotype was sampled from an adult woman who had mild COVID-19 (a few samples of this study predate the infection). Cell type and time point are not known. The CDR3 nucleotides read TGCGCCAGCAGCTTCAGCTGGGACGGAACCTACGAGCAGTACTTC. Its translation: CASSFSWDGTYEQYF.